This passage covers 12 T cell receptor beta chains from one sample sequenced in a study of shared clonotypes between healthy human individuals. Measured with immunoSEQ multiplex PCR; TCRdb has only the in-frame clones, and not every one. This sample yields more than 2,000,000 clones, of which around nine tenths are seen a single time; around 0.14% belongs to the top ten. The specimen was naive CD4+ T cells sorted from blood. Subset noted: CD45RA+ positively selected. The receptor set was obtained from a man aged 18 to 29 in good health.

This chain connects TRBV20-1 to TRBJ1-4; D is ambiguous. Trimming took off 3 bases at V and 11 bases at J, with 10 bases between the two ends. Germline values: CDR1 DFQATT, CDR2 SNEGSKA (reference sequence). The CDR3 extends over 11 amino acids. CDR3: CSASDTAKLFF. DNA of the CDR3: TGCAGTGCTAGTGACACGGCGAAACTGTTTTTT.

The rearrangement uses TRBV7-2 and TRBJ1-1; D gene ambiguous. Germline lookup yields CDR1 SGHTA and CDR2 FQGNSA. V lost 6 bases, J lost 3 bases, and 17 bases lay in between. CDR3 length equals 15 residues. In DNA form, the CDR3 reads TGTGCCAGCAGGTACATCTCCTTAATGCACACTGAAGCTTTCTTT. It specifies CASRYISLMHTEAFF.

The rearrangement links TRBV6-6 to TRBJ1-1, with 8 bases lining up with TRBD1. There are 15 residues in the CDR3. Unmatched junction bases numbered 6, after V lost 5 bases and J lost 1 base. Germline loops: CDR1 MNHNY, CDR2 SVGAGI (reference sequence). CDR3 amino acids: CASSQGGTGNTEAFF. The CDR3 bases are TGTGCCAGCAGTCAGGGGGGGACAGGGAACACTGAAGCTTTCTTT.

The chain recombines TRBV2 with TRBJ1-2, with TRBD1 identical over 9 bases. CDR3 size: 17 residues. J lost 0 bases, V lost 5 bases, and 10 bases had no gene match. CDR1 and CDR2 (germline): SNHLY, FYNNEI. As DNA, the CDR3 is TGTGCCAGCAGTTCAACTCCCACAGGGGGCGCTAACTATGGCTACACCTTC. This sequence encodes CASSSTPTGGANYGYTF. Full variable domain (rest looked up from reference TRBV2 and TRBJ1-2): EPEVTQTPSHQVTQMGQEVILRCVPISNHLYFYWYRQILGQKVEFLVSFYNNEISEKSEIFDDQFSVERPDGSNFTLKIRSTKLEDSAMYFCASSSTPTGGANYGYTFGSGTRLTVV.

Details on this clone: The same CDR3 can be traced to other DNA sequences in this sample. The chain carries TRBV29-1 and TRBJ1-4; weak D call: TRBD1 (5 bases). There are 12 residues in the CDR3. V was pared by 4 bases and J by 5 bases, with 8 bases between. CDR1 and CDR2 from the germline V gene are SQVTM and ANQGSEA. This CDR3 reads CSVGRGNEKLFF. CDR3 in DNA: TGCAGCGTTGGTCGGGGGAATGAAAAACTGTTTTTT.

The chain carries TRBV6-1 and TRBJ2-1, with D unclear. The CDR3 length is 17 residues. Germline-derived CDR1 and CDR2 are MNHNS and SASEGT. The V gene lost 2 bases and the J gene lost 0 bases, with 14 bases spanning the gap. DNA of the CDR3: TGTGCCAGCAGTGAAACGGCGGCAGCCAGCTCCTACAATGAGCAGTTCTTC. Translating gives CASSETAAASSYNEQFF.

The chain combines TRBV6-5 with TRBJ1-5; D is ambiguous. V was cut by 6 bases and J by 7 bases, with 10 bases left in between. The CDR3 length is 12 residues. CDR1 MNHEY and CDR2 SVGAGI come from the germline V gene. CDR3 DNA: TGTGCCAGCAGGAGGATCGGACAGCCCCAGCATTTT. Its protein product is CASRRIGQPQHF.

The genes are TRBV2 and TRBJ1-3; D is uncertain. Germline CDR1 is SNHLY and CDR2 is FYNNEI. The CDR3 extends over 15 amino acids. The ends were cut back, 6 bases at V and 4 bases at J, with 16 bases in the middle. The CDR3 reads CASSGLSGKGNTIYF. The DNA for the CDR3 is TGTGCCAGCAGCGGATTGTCGGGGAAAGGAAACACCATATATTTT.

V is TRBV10-3 and J is TRBJ2-7; D is perhaps TRBD1 or TRBD2 (5 bases each). Trimming pared 4 bases from V and 6 bases from J, leaving 19 bases between. Per germline, CDR1 ENHRY and CDR2 SYGVKD. The length of the CDR3 is 15 residues. The CDR3 DNA follows: TGTGCCATCAGTGTTTTAGACAGTTGGGCGGGCGAGCAGTACTTC. Its translation is CAISVLDSWAGEQYF.

The rearrangement uses TRBV18 and TRBJ2-7, with 8 positions matching TRBD1. The CDR3 runs to 14 residues. Germline V gene lookup returns CDR1 KGHSH and CDR2 LQKENI. V shed 8 bases and J 5 bases; nucleotides not matched to a gene: 11. The CDR3 DNA reads as TGTGCCAGCCAAAGGGACAGGAACACCCACGAGCAGTACTTC. As protein: CASQRDRNTHEQYF.

This clone was seen only once. The chain links TRBV19 to TRBJ1-1; D uncertain. The CDR3 consists of 12 residues. Germline lookup yields CDR1 LNHDA and CDR2 SQIVND (reference sequence). Deletions cut 7 bases from V and 7 bases from J, with 13 bases between. In DNA, the CDR3 is TGTGCCAGTACCTCTTGGAAGAATGAAGCTTTCTTT. Its protein product is CASTSWKNEAFF.

This clone was seen a single time. V and J are TRBV2 and TRBJ1-1; D not certain. Germline CDR1 is SNHLY and CDR2 is FYNNEI. The CDR3 covers 15 residues. V was trimmed by 5 bases and J by 2 bases, leaving 15 bases between them. CDR3 sequence: CASSFLLTGNTEAFF. The CDR3, as DNA: TGTGCCAGCAGTTTTCTACTAACGGGAAACACTGAAGCTTTCTTT.